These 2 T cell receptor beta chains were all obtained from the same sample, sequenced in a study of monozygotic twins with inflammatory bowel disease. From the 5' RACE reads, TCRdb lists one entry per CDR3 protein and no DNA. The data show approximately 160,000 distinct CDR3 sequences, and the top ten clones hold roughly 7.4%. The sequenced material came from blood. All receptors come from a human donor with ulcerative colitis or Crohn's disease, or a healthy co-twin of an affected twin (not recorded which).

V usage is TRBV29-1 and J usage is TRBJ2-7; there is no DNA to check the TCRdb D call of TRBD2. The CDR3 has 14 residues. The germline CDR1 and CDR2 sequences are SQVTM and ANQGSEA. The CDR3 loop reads CSVDPTGGRYEQYF.

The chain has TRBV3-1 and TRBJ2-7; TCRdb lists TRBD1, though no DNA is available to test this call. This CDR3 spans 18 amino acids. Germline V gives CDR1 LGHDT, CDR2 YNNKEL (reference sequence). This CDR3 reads CASSQRQGKDRVSYEQYF.